This entry lists 17 T cell receptor beta chains sequenced from one sample in a study of CXCR3-negative and CXCR3-positive naive CD8 T cells. In preparing the TRB cDNA libraries, 5' RACE with UMI labels was used. TCRdb reanalyzed the 5' RACE reads and collapses them to one entry per CDR3 protein, without DNA. This sample lists 65,000 to 95,000 distinct CDR3 sequences; its ten largest clones have about 1.6%. Sequencing was performed on naive CXCR3- CD8+ T cells from blood. Described subset: CD45RO-CCR7+CD27+CD95- naive CD8+ T cells lacking CXCR3 (TNR3-). The receptors shown here come from a human donor in good health. Some clones in this sample may be carry-over from other donors' samples.

The J gene is TRBJ2-1, the V gene TRBV30; without DNA, the TCRdb call of TRBD2 cannot be checked. The CDR3 totals 16 residues. Germline assignment: CDR1 GTSNPN and CDR2 SVGIG (reference sequence). The CDR3 loop is CAWSVMPSGVYNEQFF.

The chain employs TRBV12-3 or TRBV12-4 and TRBJ1-1; there is no DNA to check the TCRdb D call of TRBD1. The CDR3 covers 12 residues. CDR3 residues: CASSTTGVKAFF.

The V gene is TRBV19, the J gene TRBJ2-7; TCRdb gives TRBD2 as the D gene, but with no DNA this cannot be confirmed. Per the germline V gene, CDR1 is LNHDA and CDR2 is SQIVND (reference sequence). This CDR3 spans 15 amino acids. The CDR3 sequence is CASSEELAATYEQYF.

The chain joins TRBV7-6 to TRBJ2-1; TCRdb's assignment of TRBD1 cannot be checked, as there is no DNA. The CDR3 is 14 residues long. The germline gives CDR1 SGHVS, CDR2 FNYEAQ. The CDR3 loop reads CASRGQGPGDEQFF.

The J gene is TRBJ2-7, the V gene TRBV13; TCRdb lists TRBD1, though no DNA is available to test this call. Germline V gene sequence: CDR1 PRHDT, CDR2 FYEKMQ (reference sequence). The CDR3 extends over 16 amino acids. Here the CDR3 reads CASSQDPGTRSYEQYF. The whole variable domain, filled in from reference TRBV13 and TRBJ2-7, reads AAGVIQSPRHLIKEKRETATLKCYPIPRHDTVYWYQQGPGQDPQFLISFYEKMQSDKGSIPDRFSAQQFSDYHSELNMSSLELGDSALYFCASSQDPGTRSYEQYFGPGTRLTVT.

The chain joins TRBV5-1 to TRBJ2-7; TCRdb reports TRBD2, a call that lacks DNA to check it against. The CDR3 is made up of 14 amino acids. Germline-derived CDR1 and CDR2 are SGHRS and YFSETQ. The CDR3 is CASSLEVGAYEQYF.

This rearrangement joins TRBV12-3 or TRBV12-4 to TRBJ2-5; TCRdb selects TRBD1, and the lack of DNA leaves this call unchecked. This CDR3 is built from 13 residues. CDR3 region: CASSLFAGETQYF.

The chain uses TRBV5-6 and TRBJ2-2; the D call of TRBD2 rests on TCRdb alone, since no DNA is present to check it. The CDR3 consists of 16 residues. Germline V gene lookup returns CDR1 SGHDT and CDR2 YYEEEE. CDR3 region: CASSLRTGPTAGELFF.

The rearrangement links TRBV19 to TRBJ1-1; lacking DNA, the TRBD1 call made by TCRdb goes unchecked. CDR3 size: 16 residues. From germline, CDR1 is LNHDA and CDR2 SQIVND (reference sequence). CDR3 in amino acids: CASSIDRLGAGTEAFF.

The rearrangement joins TRBV5-6 to TRBJ2-1. Germline V gene lookup returns CDR1 SGHDT and CDR2 YYEEEE. The CDR3 runs 14 residues. The chain's CDR3 is CASISGSSYNEQFF.

V gene TRBV28 combines with J gene TRBJ2-7; no DNA is available, so the TRBD1 call from TCRdb remains unchecked. Looked up from germline, CDR1 is MDHEN and CDR2 is SYDVKM. This CDR3 region has 17 residues. This chain's CDR3 is CASSSPPPGVIDYEQYF.

The CDR3 reads CASSPEGQGITDTQYF. This chain links TRBV7-9 with TRBJ2-3; no DNA is available, so the TRBD1 call from TCRdb remains unchecked. The length of the CDR3 is 16 residues. CDR1 is SEHNR, CDR2 FQNEAQ, per germline (reference sequence).

V and J are TRBV29-1 and TRBJ2-3; TCRdb returns TRBD1, unconfirmable since there is no DNA. CDR1 and CDR2 (germline): SQVTM, ANQGSEA. This CDR3 is 13 amino acids long. The CDR3 here is CSVPRDNTDTQYF.

V is TRBV3-1 and J is TRBJ1-5. Germline V gene lookup returns CDR1 LGHDT and CDR2 YNNKEL (reference sequence). The CDR3 runs to 15 residues. CDR3 protein: CASSQDRFGNQPQHF.

The chain links TRBV29-1 to TRBJ2-7; TCRdb's D call, TRBD1, is unchecked because there is no DNA. CDR1 and CDR2 from the germline V gene are SQVTM and ANQGSEA. The CDR3 spans 14 residues. CDR3 loop: CSVSGTPSSYEQYF.

V gene TRBV14 combines with J gene TRBJ2-1; the TCRdb D gene call, TRBD2, has no DNA to confirm it. This CDR3 is 17 amino acids long. From germline, CDR1 is SGHDN and CDR2 FVKESK. CDR3 region: CASSQLLGGVLSNEQFF.

The V and J genes are TRBV28 and TRBJ2-1; TCRdb calls TRBD1, which cannot be checked without DNA. CDR3 size: 13 residues. Per the germline V gene, CDR1 is MDHEN and CDR2 is SYDVKM. The CDR3 protein is CASGRGASNEQFF.